The source of this TCR beta chain is a study of CD8 T cells in ankylosing spondylitis. Quantitative molecular-barcoded 5'-RACE generated the TCR beta libraries. TCRdb fed the 5' RACE reads into MiXCR, producing one record per CDR3 protein. The repertoire holds under 300,000 distinct CDR3 sequences, less than 10% seen once, with around 6.8% in the top ten. J gave up 5 bases and V 3 bases, and 6 bases lay outside the gene matches. The germline V gene encodes CDR1 DFQATT and CDR2 SNEGSKA (reference sequence). CDR3 length: 15 amino acids. In this sample, this clonotype turned up many times. Its antigen remains unknown. Study observations and caveats: Peripheral blood held disease-linked clones only at relatively low frequency, and these were CD8+. It appeared that ankylosing spondylitis blood was characterized by a TCR beta motif of about 8 highly homologous variants.

This TCR derives from a male donor with ankylosing spondylitis or in good health (not recorded which). The V and J genes are TRBV20-1 and TRBJ1-6; 8 bases match TRBD1. Input material: blood, either unsorted or a sorted T cell fraction (not recorded which). This CDR3 is CSARRGTGDNSPLHF. CDR3 DNA: TGCAGTGCTAGGCGAGGGACAGGAGATAATTCACCCCTCCACTTT.